This T cell receptor beta chain was profiled in a study of T cell responses to AZD1222 COVID-19 vaccine. Study-level findings and limits: No repertoire was sampled before or during the peak T cell response, only after it.

Profiled with immunoSEQ multiplex PCR; TCRdb holds only in-frame clones, not every one. The sample consists of some 100,000 clones, just over 90% of them appearing once. Regarding this clone: The antigen is unknown.

This CDR3 is built from 13 residues. Per the germline V gene, CDR1 is MDHEN and CDR2 is SYDVKM. V lost 9 bases, J lost 2 bases, and 3 bases stayed unmatched. This rearrangement joins TRBV28 to TRBJ2-2; 7 bases align to TRBD2. The origin of this receptor is an adult in good health. The material sequenced was peripheral blood, taken on day 0 of AZD1222 vaccination. The DNA for the CDR3 is TGTGCCAGTGTAGCGGGTAACACCGGGGAGCTGTTTTTT. This sequence encodes CASVAGNTGELFF.